This T cell receptor (beta chain) was captured by sequencing in a study of a mutant IDH1 vaccine in newly diagnosed glioma (dated by TCRdb to about 2021). Regarding the complete study: Across visits V03 through V10, patients got a total of eight vaccinations, given in weeks 1, 3, 5, 7, 11, 15, 19 and 23. Vaccination began 4-6 weeks after radiotherapy alone, or alongside temozolomide cycles in the chemotherapy-containing groups. The approximately 33 treated patients were approximately 62% male and roughly 40% female, with a mean age of about 38 years. Prior to enrollment, patients had been given standard therapy consisting of radiotherapy alone, temozolomide alone, or radiochemotherapy with temozolomide, with the combination given to most patients. Peripheral blood was collected at six visits: V03 (baseline), V05, V07, V10, V12 and V13. For exploratory analyses, approximately 23 treated patients had longitudinal TCRB deep sequencing done wherever samples were available. Beyond this particular receptor, the publication reports: Selection of PBMC samples for TCRB deep sequencing was based on availability. Changes in the top peripheral T cell clonotypes picked up by TCRB sequencing did not appear to be linked to pseudoprogression. The authors stated that sample limitations prevented analyses of patient blood samples from being reproduced. Vaccine-induced immune responses across multiple MHC alleles were detected in roughly 94% of patients.

In light of the paper, this sample's time point label describes: week 5, during vaccination. A 20-mer mutant IDH1 peptide at 300 micrograms in Montanide made up each vaccine dose, which was injected subcutaneously together with topical imiquimod. All donors had newly diagnosed IDH1-mutant astrocytomas of WHO grade 3 or 4 that showed loss of nuclear ATRX. The samples were drawn from NOA16, a multicentre, single-arm, open-label phase I trial in Germany that tested a mutant IDH1 peptide vaccine in humans for the first time. Genomic DNA for TCRB sequencing was extracted from EDTA blood using the DNeasy Blood and Tissue Kit. The germline V gene (reference sequence) sets CDR1 to SGHNT and CDR2 to YYREEE. Cut back by 0 bases and 4 bases, the V and J ends lie 10 bases apart. The CDR3 spans 15 residues, from the cysteine through the phenylalanine. Here the CDR3 DNA is all that survives: 45 bases in frame from base 1.

The library was generated by the immunoSEQ multiplex PCR assay. Rearranged TCR beta chain sequences were amplified using the hsTCRB Kit according to the manufacturer's protocol. Sequencing of TCRB libraries was carried out on an Illumina MiSeq. Per the original workflow: Demultiplexing, trimming and gene mapping were performed with the kit vendor's proprietary platform. TCRdb retrieved this table from immuneACCESS and kept in-frame rearrangements only. Not all clones are present; in checked studies, unresolved V genes account for under half, and no reason is known for the remainder. V, J and clone size reflect that table, while D and trimming were determined from the DNA. The table for this sample lists more than 25,000 clones; approximately 80% of them were counted only once. Roughly a tenth of the sample is in the top ten clones. As regards this clone: This receptor's antigen is unknown. The sample holds no much larger clone one base away, and base qualities are not on file. Distinct nucleotide sequences in the sample also encode this CDR3.

The starting material was PBMCs, obtained from a glioma patient whose treatment included an IDH1 peptide vaccine. This TCR came from a man aged 35-49 years with glioma. The rearrangement combines TRBV5-4 with TRBJ2-2, with a tentative D gene TRBD2 over 5 matching bases. The CDR3 reads as follows: CASSLGAGPTGELFF. Here is the DNA: TGTGCCAGCAGCTTGGGGGCGGGCCCCACCGGGGAGCTGTTTTTT.